The 26 T cell receptor beta chains in this list originate from one sample, sequenced in a study of T cells in narcolepsy. Only in-frame clones appear in the TCRdb table, and some are missing; sequencing was by immunoSEQ multiplex PCR. The data hold over 25,000 clones, with more than 75% observed a single time. Sequences were obtained from CD45RA- memory CD4+ T cells from PBMCs. All receptors come from a human donor with narcolepsy.

This rearrangement joins TRBV2 to TRBJ2-3; 7 bases agree with TRBD2. This CDR3 comprises 14 residues. Germline V gene data show CDR1 as SNHLY and CDR2 as FYNNEI. V lost 8 bases and J lost 2; bases outside the gene matches: 7. For the CDR3, the DNA is TGTGCCAGCCTACGGGGGGTGCCCACAGATACGCAGTATTTT. It yields the protein CASLRGVPTDTQYF.

The rearrangement links TRBV18 to TRBJ2-5; 11 positions agree with TRBD1. CDR1 KGHSH and CDR2 LQKENI come from the germline V gene. The CDR3 extends over 15 amino acids. V lost 7 bases, J lost 2 bases, and 6 bases stayed unmatched. In DNA, the CDR3 is TGTGCCAGCTGCTGGGACAGGGGGTTACAAGAGACCCAGTACTTC. Protein product: CASCWDRGLQETQYF.

CDR3 coding DNA: TGTGCCAGCGGACAGGGGGGTGAAAAACTGTTTTTT. Translated, it gives CASGQGGEKLFF. The V call is TRBV28, the J call TRBJ1-4; 10 bases agree with TRBD1. CDR1 is MDHEN, CDR2 SYDVKM, per germline. The V gene end was trimmed by 8 bases and the J gene end by 7 bases; junction bases not matched to a gene: 1. CDR3 length: 12 residues.

The J gene is TRBJ2-5, the V gene TRBV6-6; D possibly corresponds to TRBD2 (7 bases). The DNA end favors TRBJ2-7, so the J call may be wrong. This CDR3 region has 15 residues. From germline, CDR1 is MNHNY and CDR2 SVGAGI (reference sequence). CDR3 DNA: TGTGCCAGCAGTCCAGAGGGGGTTACGGGGGGCGAGCAGTACTTC. Encoded protein: CASSPEGVTGGEQYF.

This chain connects TRBV7-8 to TRBJ1-6; D unclear. The length of the CDR3 is 16 residues. CDR1 is SGHVS, CDR2 FQNEAQ, per germline. Trimming left V 8 bases short and J 1 base short, with 15 bases between. The CDR3, as DNA: TGTGCCAGCCTCCCGCTTAACGGGTCCTATAATTCACCCCTCCACTTT. It is translated as CASLPLNGSYNSPLHF. The full variable domain, rest sourced from reference TRBV7-8 and TRBJ1-6, is GAGVSQSPRYKVAKRGQDVALRCDPISGHVSLFWYQQALGQGPEFLTYFQNEAQLDKSGLPSDRFFAERPEGSVSTLKIQRTQQEDSAVYLCASLPLNGSYNSPLHFGNGTRLTVT.

The rearrangement links TRBV29-1 to TRBJ1-5; TRBD1 is a possible D gene (5 bases). Trimming stripped 6 bases from V and 1 base from J, with 10 bases between. Germline V gene data show CDR1 as SQVTM and CDR2 as ANQGSEA. This CDR3 is built from 13 residues. CDR3 DNA sequence: TGCAGCGTCACAGGAGACAGCAATCAGCCCCAGCATTTT. Its protein product is CSVTGDSNQPQHF.

The rearrangement uses TRBV4-1 and TRBJ2-3; 8 nucleotides match TRBD1. The V segment lost 4 bases and the J segment 1 base; nucleotides outside the gene matches: 7. This CDR3 region has 16 residues. The germline gives CDR1 MGHRA, CDR2 YSYEKL. The CDR3 here is CASSRPGQARTDTQYF. The CDR3 DNA sequence: TGCGCCAGCAGCCGGCCGGGACAGGCTCGCACAGATACGCAGTATTTT.

The chain couples TRBV5-1 to TRBJ2-1; no clear D gene. From germline, CDR1 is SGHRS and CDR2 YFSETQ. V lost 0 bases and J 1 base, leaving 11 bases between the germline ends. The CDR3 extends over 16 amino acids. The CDR3 spells CASSLGGSRSYNEQFF. CDR3 bases: TGCGCCAGCAGCTTGGGGGGATCAAGATCCTACAATGAGCAGTTCTTC.

The chain has TRBV7-9 and TRBJ2-7; D unresolved. V lost 1 base, J lost 5 bases, and 6 bases lay in between. Germline-derived CDR1 and CDR2 are SEHNR and FQNEAQ (reference sequence). The CDR3 loop spans 12 amino acids. CDR3 amino acids: CASSLGGDEQYV. CDR3 DNA: TGTGCCAGCAGCTTAGGGGGTGACGAGCAGTACGTC.

The chain uses TRBV18 and TRBJ2-7; 8 bases are a match to TRBD1. Trimming removed 3 bases from V and 2 bases from J; junction bases left unmatched: 3. The length of the CDR3 is 14 residues. Germline V gene lookup returns CDR1 KGHSH and CDR2 LQKENI. The DNA for the CDR3 is TGTGCCAGCTCACCTCAGGGGGCCACCTACGAGCAGTACTTC. Translation gives CASSPQGATYEQYF.

The chain employs TRBV19 and TRBJ1-5; 7 bases agree with TRBD1. V was pared by 6 bases and J by 4 bases, with 6 bases of the junction left unmatched. Germline lookup yields CDR1 LNHDA and CDR2 SQIVND (reference sequence). The CDR3 covers 14 residues. CDR3 in amino acids: CASRQGPHNQPQHF. The CDR3 DNA follows: TGTGCCAGTAGACAGGGGCCGCATAATCAGCCCCAGCATTTT.

The count of this clone is one. The chain links TRBV5-1 to TRBJ1-1; D is ambiguous. CDR3 size: 11 residues. Trimming shortened V by 4 bases and J by 11 bases, and 12 bases separated the two germline ends. Germline CDR1 reads SGHRS; CDR2 reads YFSETQ. The chain's CDR3 is CASSTNREAFF. The DNA for the CDR3 is TGCGCCAGCAGCACGAACAGAGAGGCTTTCTTT.

The chain employs TRBV10-2 and TRBJ1-2, with D possibly TRBD1 on 5 matching bases. This CDR3 has 14 amino acids. Trimming took 6 bases from V and 6 from J, leaving 17 bases between them. The V gene's germline CDR1 is WSHSY and CDR2 SAAADI. The CDR3 DNA reads TGCGCCAGCAGGGAAACCTGGCAGGGCGATGGCTACACCTTC. This sequence encodes CASRETWQGDGYTF.

V is TRBV11-2 and J is TRBJ1-1; D gene ambiguous. Germline CDR1 and CDR2: SGHAT and FQNNGV. CDR3 size: 14 residues. V was clipped by 1 base and J by 4 bases, with 10 bases between them. The CDR3 reads CASSLAGPSTEAFF. CDR3 in DNA: TGTGCCAGCAGCTTAGCGGGTCCCTCCACTGAAGCTTTCTTT.

The chain carries TRBV7-9 and TRBJ2-1; D unresolved. CDR1 SEHNR and CDR2 FQNEAQ come from the germline V gene (reference sequence). The CDR3 covers 13 residues. Trimming shortened V by 3 bases and J by 12 bases, and 15 bases separated the two germline ends. CDR3 sequence reads: CASSFMWEGWQFF. CDR3 nucleotides: TGTGCCAGCAGCTTTATGTGGGAAGGGTGGCAGTTCTTC.

V gene TRBV30 combines with J gene TRBJ1-3, with no clear D. From germline, CDR1 is GTSNPN and CDR2 SVGIG (reference sequence). The CDR3 is 14 amino acids. V gave up 1 base and J gave up 4 bases, with 11 bases separating them. CDR3 sequence: CAWSADGMGNTIYF. As DNA, the CDR3 is TGTGCCTGGAGTGCCGACGGAATGGGAAACACCATATATTTT.

The rearrangement joins TRBV4-1 to TRBJ2-2, with unresolved D. CDR1 is MGHRA and CDR2 is YSYEKL in the germline V gene. This CDR3 spans 16 amino acids. With 0 bases removed from V and 4 bases from J, the gap between germline ends came to 12 bases. The CDR3 protein is CASSQDIRPRTGELFF. For the CDR3, the DNA is TGCGCCAGCAGCCAAGATATCCGCCCCCGCACCGGGGAGCTGTTTTTT.

The J gene is TRBJ1-2, the V gene TRBV2; tentative D call: TRBD1 (6 bases). The germline V gene encodes CDR1 SNHLY and CDR2 FYNNEI. With 8 bases removed from V and 8 bases from J, the gap between germline ends came to 15 bases. The CDR3 is 12 residues long. CDR3 DNA: TGTGCCAGCGGCTCAGGGGCTGGGGGCTACACCTTC. As protein: CASGSGAGGYTF. The full variable domain, with the rest looked up from reference TRBV2 and TRBJ1-2, is EPEVTQTPSHQVTQMGQEVILRCVPISNHLYFYWYRQILGQKVEFLVSFYNNEISEKSEIFDDQFSVERPDGSNFTLKIRSTKLEDSAMYFCASGSGAGGYTFGSGTRLTVV.

CDR3: CASSHGGGASYEQYF. The CDR3 nucleotides are TGCGCCAGCAGCCACGGCGGGGGGGCATCCTACGAGCAGTACTTC. The rearrangement uses TRBV4-1 and TRBJ2-7; 9 nucleotides agree with TRBD2. The CDR3 runs 15 residues. V lost 3 bases and J lost 1; bases outside the gene matches: 4. Looked up from germline, CDR1 is MGHRA and CDR2 is YSYEKL.

The V and J genes are TRBV4-1 and TRBJ2-1; no firm D call. The V end lost 6 bases, the J end lost 0 bases, and 12 bases lay between the germline ends. CDR3 size: 15 residues. The germline gives CDR1 MGHRA, CDR2 YSYEKL. The CDR3 DNA is TGCGCCAGCAGTCTCGGGCTTTTCTCCTACAATGAGCAGTTCTTC. It codes for CASSLGLFSYNEQFF.

The chain uses TRBV6-1 and TRBJ2-1, with a weak D call TRBD2 (6 bases). The germline V gene encodes CDR1 MNHNS and CDR2 SASEGT. V lost 8 bases, J lost 9 bases, and 20 bases lay in between. This CDR3 has 14 residues. The CDR3: CASAPAGVRIEQFF. The CDR3, as DNA: TGTGCCAGCGCACCAGCGGGTGTAAGGATTGAGCAGTTCTTC.

This clone has a single count. The CDR3 sequence: CASSQSGGTTDTQYF. DNA of the CDR3: TGTGCCAGCAGTCAGAGCGGGGGGACCACAGATACGCAGTATTTT. This chain joins TRBV6-5 and TRBJ2-3; 9 bases align to TRBD2. The V segment lost 5 bases and the J segment 2 bases; nucleotides outside the gene matches: 5. The CDR3 consists of 15 residues. Germline-derived CDR1 and CDR2 are MNHEY and SVGAGI.

CDR3 sequence reads: CASSPGTGGYNSPLHF. CDR3 sequence (DNA): TGTGCCAGCAGCCCCGGGACAGGGGGCTATAATTCACCCCTCCACTTT. The chain has TRBV13 and TRBJ1-6; 11 bases are shared with TRBD1. Germline CDR1 PRHDT, CDR2 FYEKMQ (reference sequence). CDR3 length: 16 residues. Trimming at V came to 5 bases and at J to 3 bases, leaving 3 bases not matched to a gene.

The chain joins TRBV6-1 to TRBJ1-5; D perhaps matches TRBD1 (6 bases). V was clipped by 7 bases and J by 2 bases, with 9 bases between them. This CDR3 has 13 amino acids. Germline V gives CDR1 MNHNS, CDR2 SASEGT. CDR3 protein: CASNRQGNQPQHF. The CDR3 DNA follows: TGTGCCAGCAACCGACAGGGCAATCAGCCCCAGCATTTT.

This chain joins TRBV7-9 and TRBJ2-4; 7 nucleotides line up with TRBD1. V lost 5 bases to trimming and J lost 4 bases; unmatched junction nucleotides: 11. Per germline, CDR1 SEHNR and CDR2 FQNEAQ (reference sequence). This CDR3 is built from 16 residues. CDR3 coding DNA: TGTGCCAGCAGCGGACGGGACAGCGGTTTAAAAAACATTCAGTACTTC. Protein: CASSGRDSGLKNIQYF.

As regards this clone: One end of the junction fails to match germline, which may point to a read error. The chain is built from TRBV4-1 and TRBJ2-4; D is ambiguous. This CDR3 has 15 amino acids. Germline V gene sequence: CDR1 MGHRA, CDR2 YSYEKL. The CDR3 loop reads CASTQNDPMRDIQYF. The CDR3 nucleotides read TGCGCCAGCACCCAAAACGACCCCATGAGAGACATTCAGTACTTC.